The 8 T cell receptor beta chains given below trace back to one sample, sequenced in a study of post-analysis software for immune sequencing data. Whole-study results and caveats: The study found TRBV5-6, TRBV5-1 and TRBV20-1 among four to six TRBV segments more frequent in patients than controls.

Unique molecular identifiers were built into the TCR beta cDNA libraries. One entry per CDR3 protein results from TCRdb running MiXCR on the PCR reads. The profile shows fewer than 850,000 distinct CDR3 sequences, roughly 27% of them singletons. These TCRs are of unknown antigen specificity. The specimen was blood. Receptors were obtained from a girl aged 10-17 years with multiple sclerosis.

This clonotype was detected only a few times. The V gene is TRBV5-1, the J gene TRBJ2-7, with a possible D match to TRBD2 (6 bases). The CDR3 totals 14 residues. Looked up from germline, CDR1 is SGHRS and CDR2 is YFSETQ. V was trimmed by 0 bases and J by 3 bases, leaving 10 bases between them. In DNA form, the CDR3 reads TGCGCCAGCAGCTTGGACGGGAGCCACTACGAGCAGTACTTC. Encoded protein: CASSLDGSHYEQYF.

This clonotype has at least ten counts. V gene TRBV4-3 combines with J gene TRBJ2-7; TRBD1 matches at 7 bases. Germline loops: CDR1 LGHNA, CDR2 YSLEER. The CDR3 covers 13 residues. V dropped 5 bases and J dropped 3; count of bases not matched to a gene: 4. CDR3 region: CASSLGGDYEQYF. The CDR3 DNA reads as TGCGCCAGCAGCTTAGGGGGCGACTACGAGCAGTACTTC.

Only a few counts were recorded for this clonotype. The V and J genes are TRBV6-1 and TRBJ1-2; D gene ambiguous. CDR3 length: 13 amino acids. Germline V gene sequence: CDR1 MNHNS, CDR2 SASEGT. The ends were cut back, 1 base at V and 5 bases at J, with 8 bases in the middle. The DNA of the CDR3 is TGTGCCAGCAGTGAAGGAGGATTTTATGGCTACACCTTC. Translating gives CASSEGGFYGYTF.

In this sample, this clonotype turned up a few times. The chain employs TRBV9 and TRBJ2-5; D remains ambiguous. The CDR3 extends over 15 amino acids. Trimming took off 0 bases at V and 0 bases at J, with 9 bases between the two ends. Germline lookup yields CDR1 SGDLS and CDR2 YYNGEE. The CDR3 loop is CASSVGAAYQETQYF. CDR3 nucleotides: TGTGCCAGCAGCGTAGGGGCCGCGTACCAAGAGACCCAGTACTTC.

The chain links TRBV7-2 to TRBJ2-1; 9 bases are shared with TRBD2. This CDR3 is built from 17 residues. V was clipped by 2 bases and J by 4 bases; unmatched bases: 9. Germline assignment: CDR1 SGHTA and CDR2 FQGNSA. This CDR3 is CASSLSVKAGGYNEQFF. In DNA form, the CDR3 reads TGTGCCAGCAGCTTAAGCGTCAAAGCGGGAGGATACAATGAGCAGTTCTTC.

The V and J genes are TRBV9 and TRBJ1-2; perhaps TRBD1 as D (6 bases). Trimming removed 5 bases from V and 8 bases from J, with 25 bases in between. The CDR3 loop spans 16 amino acids. Germline V gene sequence: CDR1 SGDLS, CDR2 YYNGEE. CDR3 amino acids: CASRGPPETGPFGYTF. In nucleotides, the CDR3 is TGTGCCAGCAGGGGCCCCCCCGAGACAGGACCTTTCGGCTACACCTTC. Using reference TRBV9 and TRBJ1-2 for the parts outside the CDR3, the full variable domain is DSGVTQTPKHLITATGQRVTLRCSPRSGDLSVYWYQQSLDQGLQFLIQYYNGEERAKGNILERFSAQQFPDLHSELNLSSLELGDSALYFCASRGPPETGPFGYTFGSGTRLTVV.

The chain joins TRBV9 to TRBJ2-1; 8 positions match TRBD2. From germline, CDR1 is SGDLS and CDR2 YYNGEE. The CDR3 is 16 amino acids. V dropped 4 bases and J dropped 6; count of bases not matched to a gene: 12. For the CDR3, the DNA is TGTGCCAGCAGCCCCCGGGGTAGCGGGAATGGCAATGAGCAGTTCTTC. Its protein product is CASSPRGSGNGNEQFF.

The rearrangement links TRBV20-1 to TRBJ2-7; 11 bases fit TRBD2. CDR3 length: 15 residues. V was pared by 0 bases and J by 0 bases, with 1 base of the junction left unmatched. Germline CDR1 and CDR2: DFQATT and SNEGSKA (reference sequence). The CDR3 coding sequence is TGCAGTGCTAGAGAAGGGACTAGCGGCTCCTACGAGCAGTACTTC. Its translation is CSAREGTSGSYEQYF.